This entry lists 2 T cell receptor beta chains sequenced from one sample in a study of beta chain features in type 1 diabetes. Expressed TCRB transcripts got sequenced, as all isolated RNA was reverse transcribed. Generated by immunoSEQ multiplex PCR, the TCRdb table keeps only in-frame clones and is missing some. The sample lists some 900,000 clones, 15% to 20% occurring once. The sequenced sample was naive CD4+ T cells from blood. These receptors were taken from a woman aged 18-30 years in good health.

This rearrangement joins TRBV28 to TRBJ2-3, with D perhaps given as TRBD1 or TRBD2 (5 bases each). Deletions cut 5 bases from V and 5 bases from J, with 17 bases between. Germline CDR1 MDHEN, CDR2 SYDVKM. The CDR3 extends over 15 amino acids. CDR3 loop: CASSPGTLLGDTQYF. In nucleotides, the CDR3 is TGTGCCAGCAGTCCCGGGACGTTATTGGGAGATACGCAGTATTTT.

The gene calls are TRBV15 and TRBJ2-1, with D maybe TRBD2 (7 bases). Germline V gene lookup returns CDR1 LNHNV and CDR2 YYDKDF (reference sequence). This CDR3 is built from 16 residues. Between the trimmed V and J ends, which lost 5 bases and 0 bases, there was a span of 14 bases. The CDR3, as DNA: TGTGCCACCAGCTTAGGTGGGGGGGCCTCCTACAATGAGCAGTTCTTC. Its translation is CATSLGGGASYNEQFF. The whole variable domain, remainder taken from reference TRBV15 and TRBJ2-1, is DAMVIQNPRYQVTQFGKPVTLSCSQTLNHNVMYWYQQKSSQAPKLLFHYYDKDFNNEADTPDNFQSRRPNTSFCFLDIRSPGLGDTAMYLCATSLGGGASYNEQFFGPGTRLTVL.